The T cell receptor (beta chain) under discussion was sequenced for a study of shared clonotypes between healthy human individuals. Study outcomes and limitations: Sampling was confined to blood; repertoires within tissues likely differ.

As regards this clone: As yet, its antigen is unknown. Distinct nucleotide sequences in the sample also encode this CDR3.

Unsorted samples, those not sorted, used some 89 million PBMCs for genomic DNA. Several immunoSEQ plates held equal portions of the genomic DNA taken from each subset. Replicate PCRs for unsorted PBMC used about 0.3 ug DNA (approximately 33,000 T cell genomes). TCRdb's copy holds only in-frame clones and misses some; the assay was immunoSEQ multiplex PCR. The sample comprises roughly 510,000 clones, 60% to 80% of which are singletons, and 12% rests with the top ten. The germline gives CDR1 SNHLY, CDR2 FYNNEI. The V gene lost 6 bases and the J gene lost 4 bases, with 4 bases spanning the gap. The CDR3 extends over 11 amino acids.

Sequencing input: PBMCs. The clonotype comes from a woman aged 40-49 years in good health. Some clones in this sample may be carry-over from other donors' samples. This rearrangement joins TRBV2 to TRBJ2-1; D is uncertain. CDR3 residues: CASRVYNEQFF. The DNA for the CDR3 is TGTGCCAGCAGAGTATACAATGAGCAGTTCTTC.